This T cell receptor beta chain derives from a study of spatial heterogeneity in lung cancer. Study information: Sequences of the beta chain were consistently detected in greater numbers than alpha-chain sequences. Raw reads contained each unique TCR and UMI combination more than ten times on average.

Each CDR3 protein is one row after TCRdb ran MiXCR on the 5' RACE reads. This table holds roughly 99,000 distinct CDR3 sequences, roughly a fifth found once. This clonotype was detected many times. The target antigen is unknown. Time point specified: blood at routine non-recurrence follow-up after resection. Tumor, nontumor lung or frozen PBMC supplied whole RNA, sequenced without sorting. Germline V gene sequence: CDR1 MNHEY, CDR2 SVGAGI. This CDR3 region has 14 residues. With 4 bases clipped from V and 8 bases from J, the junction kept 10 bases outside the gene matches. Broader study findings: TCRs found ubiquitously expanded in tumor appeared in blood more at resection than at follow-up.

V usage is TRBV6-5 and J usage is TRBJ2-5; 7 nucleotides line up with TRBD2. This TCR came from a male donor with early-stage non-small cell lung cancer. This material consisted of PBMCs, taken at follow-up. CDR3 DNA: TGTGCCAGCAGTTCTTTTCTAGCGGAGCTCACCCAGTACTTC. The encoded protein is CASSSFLAELTQYF.